These T cell receptor beta chains were read from a single sample in a study of vaccination and CD4 T cells after COVID-19. These receptors' targets are unknown. TCRdb processed the PCR reads anew with MiXCR; each CDR3 protein has one entry. The sample lists tens of thousands of distinct CDR3 sequences, under 55% occurring once. Sequencing used CD4+ T cells from blood, cultured in vitro. These receptors all come from a human donor who had recovered from COVID-19. The CDR3 runs from the conserved cysteine through the conserved F or W. Each record gives: J gene, clone size, V gene, D gene, CDR3 DNA, CDR3 protein. D genes are given only for firm matches. Size is stated for part of the rows, as once, few or many counts, or as a class when the clone is expanded.

TRBJ1-3 | few | TRBV7-2 | TRBD1 | TGTGCCAGCAGCCTTGACAGGGGTCGCGGAAACACCATATATTTT | CASSLDRGRGNTIYF
TRBJ1-2 | medium-sized | TRBV29-1 | TRBD1 | TGCAGCGCCTCCACCGGGACAGGGGGTAACTATGGCTACACCTTC | CSASTGTGGNYGYTF
TRBJ1-2 | NA | TRBV21-1 | NA | TGTGCCAGCAGCAAACGGACAGGGTGTACTGGCTACACCTTC | CASSKRTGCTGYTF
TRBJ2-3 | NA | TRBV30 | TRBD1 | TGTGCCTGGAGTCCGTCGACAGGGTTACCAGATACGCAGTATTTT | CAWSPSTGLPDTQYF
TRBJ2-2 | NA | TRBV19 | TRBD2 | TGTGCCAGTACCCCCCCTAGCGGGAGAGGGTCCGGGGAGCTGTTTTTT | CASTPPSGRGSGELFF
TRBJ2-5 | NA | TRBV9 | NA | TGTGCCAGCAGCGTAGGGCCGCAGCAAGAGACCCAGTACTTC | CASSVGPQQETQYF
TRBJ2-5 | NA | TRBV4-1 | NA | TGCGCCAGCAGCCATGACAGTCAAGAGACCCAGTACTTC | CASSHDSQETQYF
TRBJ2-3 | NA | TRBV2 | TRBD2 | TGTGCCAGCAGTGCAGGACTAGCGGGAGGGCCAGATACGCAGTATTTT | CASSAGLAGGPDTQYF
TRBJ1-5 | few | TRBV27 | NA | TGTGCCAGCAGTTTAAGGCCCCCACAGGACTTTAGCAATCAGCCCCAGCATTTT | CASSLRPPQDFSNQPQHF
TRBJ1-2 | NA | TRBV15 | TRBD1 | TGTGCCACCAGCATGGACAGGGGAAGTGGCTATGGCTACACCTTC | CATSMDRGSGYGYTF
TRBJ1-2 | few | TRBV6-5 | NA | TGTGCCAGCAGTTCGACAAGTCTTTCCCCGGGTTATGGCTATGGCTACACCTTC | CASSSTSLSPGYGYGYTF
TRBJ2-3 | NA | TRBV5-1 | NA | TGCGCCAGCAGCCGACTAGGGGTCGTTGGCACAGATACGCAGTATTTT | CASSRLGVVGTDTQYF
TRBJ1-2 | once | TRBV7-2 | NA | TGTGCCAGCAGCCTGGGGCAGGGGAATTATGGCTACACCTTC | CASSLGQGNYGYTF
TRBJ1-2 | few | TRBV10-1 | TRBD1 | TGCGCCAGCAGTCCAGGGGGCTTTGGCTATGGCTACACCTTC | CASSPGGFGYGYTF
TRBJ2-5 | NA | TRBV10-3 | TRBD2 | TGTGCCATCAGCCAAGGGACTAGCGGGAGGGCCAGTGAGACCCAGTACTTC | CAISQGTSGRASETQYF
TRBJ1-2 | NA | TRBV15 | TRBD1 | TGTGCCACCAGCAGGGACAGGGACTACTTTTATGGCTACACCTTC | CATSRDRDYFYGYTF
TRBJ1-1 | NA | TRBV6-2/TRBV6-3 | TRBD1 | TGTGCCAGCCGCCAGGACAGGGGTAGGACTGAAGCTTTCTTT | CASRQDRGRTEAFF
TRBJ2-7 | NA | TRBV6-5 | TRBD2 | TGTGCCAGCAGGTTACTCAGACTAGCAAGTGTCGAGCAGTACTTC | CASRLLRLASVEQYF
TRBJ1-1 | NA | TRBV6-5 | NA | TGTGCCAGCAGTTTCCTCGGATCTAAGAACACTGAAGCTTTCTTT | CASSFLGSKNTEAFF
TRBJ2-1 | NA | TRBV19 | TRBD2 | TGTGCCAGTAGGACCTCTAGCGGGAGTACGAATGAGCAGTTCTTC | CASRTSSGSTNEQFF
TRBJ2-2 | NA | TRBV19 | NA | TGTGCCAGTAGTAAGCCCTACCTCAACACCGGGGAGCTGTTTTTT | CASSKPYLNTGELFF
TRBJ2-2 | NA | TRBV12-3/TRBV12-4 | NA | TGTGCCAGCACCCTATGGGGGGGCTCGAACACCGGGGAGCTGTTTTTT | CASTLWGGSNTGELFF
TRBJ1-6 | NA | TRBV21-1 | NA | TGTGCCAGCAGCAGAGGCTCACCCCTCCACTTT | CASSRGSPLHF
TRBJ1-1 | NA | TRBV20-1 | NA | TGCAGTGCTAGAGGATCTGAGCGCACTGAAGCTTTCTTT | CSARGSERTEAFF
TRBJ1-3 | once | TRBV2 | NA | TGTGCCAGCAGTGAGGACAGCGGAAACACCATATATTTT | CASSEDSGNTIYF
TRBJ2-2 | NA | TRBV4-3 | NA | TGCGCCAGCAGCCAAGGGCTGCCCACCGGGGAGCTGTTTTTT | CASSQGLPTGELFF
TRBJ2-3 | NA | TRBV6-1 | NA | TGTGCCAGCAGCTCCCGGGACACCTACACAGATACGCAGTATTTT | CASSSRDTYTDTQYF
TRBJ2-5 | few | TRBV15 | TRBD1 | TGTGCCACCAGCAGGGAACAGGGGGCTCAGCAAGAGACCCAGTACTTC | CATSREQGAQQETQYF
TRBJ2-5 | NA | TRBV6-1 | NA | TGTGCCAGCAGTGAATATAGGCCCCAAGTAACCCAGTACTTC | CASSEYRPQVTQYF